The clone carrying this T cell receptor (beta chain) occurred many times. The antigen remains undetermined. The length of the CDR3 is 13 residues. V lost 10 bases to trimming and J lost 0 bases, with 10 bases between them. Germline lookup yields CDR1 MNHEY and CDR2 SVGEGT. This entry is derived from a study of neurological immune-mediated disorders. Study findings and constraints: On phylogenetic grouping, the repertoires of 18 of 34 multiple sclerosis patients fell within one related-CDR3 cluster, constituting a possible signature. The multiple sclerosis repertoire cluster had no clinical or MRI correlate.

TCRdb reprocessed the 5' RACE reads with MiXCR, giving one entry per CDR3 protein. This sample has approximately 37,000 distinct CDR3 sequences, with 3% to 4% found just once. The chain couples TRBV6-2 or TRBV6-3 to TRBJ1-5; TRBD1 might be the D (6 bases). The sequenced material came from PBMCs. The sequence came from a man aged 25 to 45 with multiple sclerosis. As DNA, the CDR3 is TGTGCCACACAGGGAAATAGCAATCAGCCCCAGCATTTT. This encodes CATQGNSNQPQHF.